This is a list of T cell receptor beta chains from one sample in a study of beta chain features in type 1 diabetes. The repertoire was sequenced with immunoSEQ multiplex PCR; TCRdb's copy has only in-frame clones and lacks some. The data show about 450,000 clones, approximately 10% seen once. The sample consisted of naive CD4+ T cells from blood. These receptors came from a woman aged 18-29 years in good health. CDR3s include the opening cysteine and the closing phenylalanine or tryptophan. D genes are given only for firm matches. Rows may omit the clone size; those that give it use once, few, many or a size class.

>19|NA|NA|TRBJ2-4|TRBV5-6
CASSLGQPGNVKGKNIQYF
TGTGCCAGCAGCTTGGGACAGCCGGGGAACGTAAAGGGCAAAAACATTCAGTACTTC
>16|NA|TRBD2|TRBJ2-7|TRBV4-3
CASSQGSTSATYEQYF
TGCGCCAGCAGCCAAGGGTCGACTAGCGCCACCTACGAGCAGTACTTC
>13|few|NA|TRBJ2-4|TRBV10-3
CAISPAQKPIQYF
TGTGCCATATCACCCGCACAAAAGCCCATTCAGTACTTC
>15|NA|TRBD2|TRBJ2-5|TRBV29-1
CSVRVKRGYQETQYF
TGCAGCGTTAGGGTGAAGCGGGGGTACCAAGAGACCCAGTACTTC
>15|NA|TRBD1|TRBJ2-4|TRBV7-9
CASSSGGLAKNIQYF
TGTGCCAGCAGCTCAGGGGGCCTAGCCAAAAACATTCAGTACTTC
>14|few|TRBD2|TRBJ2-3|TRBV7-2
CASSRGGSADTQYF
TGTGCCAGCAGCCGGGGGGGCAGCGCAGATACGCAGTATTTT
>16|few|TRBD2|TRBJ2-3|TRBV30
CAWSVGTSLGTDTQYF
TGTGCCTGGAGTGTTGGGACTAGCTTGGGCACAGATACGCAGTATTTT
>14|NA|TRBD1|TRBJ2-5|TRBV15
CATQPGDRVETQYF
TGTGCCACCCAACCGGGGGACAGGGTCGAGACCCAGTACTTC
>13|few|NA|TRBJ2-1|TRBV9
CASSVWGSNEQFF
TGTGCCAGCAGCGTATGGGGGAGCAATGAGCAGTTCTTC
>14|NA|NA|TRBJ1-1|TRBV7-8
CASSLVAGNTEAFF
TGTGCCAGCAGCTTAGTAGCGGGGAACACTGAAGCTTTCTTT
>11|NA|NA|TRBJ1-2|TRBV28
CASRTAYGYTF
TGTGCCAGCAGGACAGCCTATGGCTACACCTTC
>14|few|TRBD2|TRBJ2-1|TRBV19
CASSISGTSGEQFF
TGTGCCAGTAGTATTTCGGGGACTAGCGGAGAGCAGTTCTTC
>16|NA|TRBD2|TRBJ2-5|TRBV7-2
CASSPGTSGGLETQYF
TGTGCCAGCAGCCCAGGGACTAGCGGTGGATTGGAGACCCAGTACTTC
>14|few|TRBD1|TRBJ2-2|TRBV5-1
CASSAGQGTGELFF
TGCGCCAGCAGCGCCGGACAGGGGACCGGGGAGCTGTTTTTT
>13|NA|NA|TRBJ2-5|TRBV10-3
CAISSTSQETQYF
TGTGCCATCAGTTCCACCTCTCAAGAGACCCAGTACTTC
>13|few|NA|TRBJ1-6|TRBV9
CASSVENNSPLHF
TGTGCCAGCAGCGTAGAAAATAATTCACCCCTCCACTTT
>14|NA|NA|TRBJ2-3|TRBV5-6
CASSLAGSTDTQYF
TGTGCCAGCAGCTTGGCGGGGAGCACAGATACGCAGTATTTT
>14|few|NA|TRBJ2-6|TRBV19
CATTRTSGANVLTF
TGTGCCACCACCCGGACTTCTGGGGCCAACGTCCTGACTTTC
>12|NA|NA|TRBJ1-5|TRBV7-2
CASSSVYQPQHF
TGTGCCAGCAGCTCCGTTTATCAGCCCCAGCATTTT
>14|NA|NA|TRBJ2-1|TRBV7-2
CASSPGAIGNEQFF
TGTGCCAGCAGCCCCGGGGCCATTGGCAATGAGCAGTTCTTC
>15|NA|NA|TRBJ2-7|TRBV9
CASSVTGTTPYEQYF
TGTGCCAGCAGCGTTACCGGGACCACCCCCTACGAGCAGTACTTC
>14|few|NA|TRBJ2-2|TRBV7-9
CASSLGARTGELFF
TGTGCCAGCAGCTTAGGGGCCCGCACCGGGGAGCTGTTTTTT
>15|NA|TRBD1|TRBJ2-1|TRBV27
CASSMDRGRVNEQFF
TGTGCCAGCAGCATGGACAGGGGAAGGGTGAATGAGCAGTTCTTC
>15|NA|NA|TRBJ1-1|TRBV14
CASSPRPARNTEAFF
TGTGCCAGCAGCCCTAGGCCCGCCAGGAACACTGAAGCTTTCTTT
>12|NA|NA|TRBJ1-5|TRBV7-3
CALRGFNQPQHF
TGTGCCCTCCGGGGTTTCAATCAGCCCCAGCATTTT
>15|NA|NA|TRBJ1-2|TRBV7-9
CASSPSGAALEGYTF
TGTGCCAGCAGCCCTTCGGGGGCGGCTTTGGAAGGCTACACCTTC
>14|few|NA|TRBJ2-7|TRBV15
CATSRDLPTYEQYF
TGTGCCACCAGCAGAGATCTGCCCACCTACGAGCAGTACTTC
>15|NA|NA|TRBJ2-3|TRBV5-5
CASSLQGSGTDTQYF
TGTGCCAGCAGCCTACAGGGATCAGGTACAGATACGCAGTATTTT
>17|NA|TRBD1|TRBJ1-1|TRBV6-4
CASSALRDRATNTEAFF
TGTGCCAGCAGTGCTCTCCGGGACAGGGCCACGAACACTGAAGCTTTCTTT
>13|NA|NA|TRBJ2-1|TRBV11-2
CASRLDSYNEQFF
TGTGCCAGCAGACTGGACAGTTACAATGAGCAGTTCTTC
>14|NA|NA|TRBJ2-6|TRBV7-2
CASGRGSGANVLTF
TGTGCCAGCGGCCGGGGGAGTGGGGCCAACGTCCTGACTTTC